These 20 T cell receptor beta chains were sequenced from one sample in a study of Graves' ophthalmopathy and Graves' hyperthyroidism. As the template, RNA transcripts were used to amplify TCR beta CDR3 regions. HTBI primers primed a first-round RT-PCR, and a second-round multiplex PCR followed. TCRdb reprocessed the multiplex PCR reads with MiXCR, giving one entry per CDR3 protein. The repertoire consists of 650,000 to 800,000 distinct CDR3 sequences, with about 38% occurring once and the leading ten covering over 2.5%. The source material was peripheral blood. The receptors derive from an adult man with Graves' ophthalmopathy.

This clonotype occurred a few times. The V gene is TRBV5-1, the J gene TRBJ2-3, with TRBD2 matching 7 bases. The CDR3 totals 14 residues. Germline assignment: CDR1 SGHRS and CDR2 YFSETQ. V lost 3 bases, J lost 2 bases, and 3 bases stayed unmatched. CDR3 loop: CASSSAGTTDTQYF. In DNA form, the CDR3 reads TGCGCCAGCAGCTCAGCGGGGACCACAGATACGCAGTATTTT.

V is TRBV5-1 and J is TRBJ2-5; either TRBD1 or TRBD2 may fit D (5 bases each). Germline V gene data show CDR1 as SGHRS and CDR2 as YFSETQ. The V and J ends lost 1 base and 2 bases respectively, with 12 bases between them. The CDR3 covers 15 residues. The CDR3 sequence: CASSLQSGSQETQYF. CDR3 DNA: TGCGCCAGCAGCTTGCAATCAGGGAGTCAAGAGACCCAGTACTTC.

Remarks on this clonotype: This may be a read error: a much more frequent sequence differs by one nucleotide. This chain connects TRBV7-9 to TRBJ1-4, with D possibly TRBD1 on 5 matching bases. This CDR3 contains 15 residues. CDR1 is SEHNR, CDR2 FQNEAQ, per germline (reference sequence). CDR3 amino acids: CVSSDGGWVNEKLFF. CDR3 nucleotides: TGTGTCAGCAGCGACGGGGGATGGGTCAATGAAAAACTGTTTTTT.

The CDR3 region is CASSSGQDPQLFF. The CDR3 coding sequence is TGTGCCAGCAGCTCCGGACAGGATCCCCAACTGTTTTTT. The chain has TRBV11-2 and TRBJ1-4, with TRBD1 matching over 7 bases. V was pared by 4 bases and J by 12 bases, with 8 bases of the junction left unmatched. The CDR3 extends over 13 amino acids. Germline CDR1 and CDR2: SGHAT and FQNNGV.

This clonotype was counted many times. V gene TRBV24-1 combines with J gene TRBJ2-2, with TRBD1 identical over 9 bases. V was clipped by 4 bases and J by 4 bases; unmatched bases: 6. CDR1 is KGHDR and CDR2 is SFDVKD in the germline V gene. The CDR3 covers 16 residues. The CDR3 DNA sequence: TGTGCCACCAGTGACACTACAGGGGGCGTCACCGGGGAGCTGTTTTTT. Translated: CATSDTTGGVTGELFF.

For this clonotype: A clone one base away is much larger, so this may be a read error. The chain links TRBV2 to TRBJ1-2; perhaps TRBD1 as D (5 bases). The CDR3 contains 12 residues. Looked up from germline, CDR1 is SNHLY and CDR2 is FYNNEI. Trimming took 2 bases from V and 14 from J, leaving 15 bases between them. The CDR3 region has the DNA TGTGCCAGCAGTGAAACCGGACGGGGGGAGACCTTC. Encoded protein: CASSETGRGETF.

V and J are TRBV5-1 and TRBJ2-1; D call uncertain. The V and J ends lost 0 bases and 10 bases respectively, with 20 bases between them. The CDR3 sequence is 16 residues long. Germline V lookup: CDR1 SGHRS, CDR2 YFSETQ. The CDR3 loop is CASSLASVGLNYEQFF. The CDR3 DNA sequence: TGCGCCAGCAGCTTGGCCTCTGTGGGTTTGAACTACGAGCAGTTCTTC.

This clonotype was seen more than once but under ten times. This rearrangement joins TRBV20-1 to TRBJ2-7; D gene ambiguous. The V and J ends lost 0 bases and 1 base respectively, with 10 bases between them. Germline CDR1 is DFQATT and CDR2 is SNEGSKA (reference sequence). This CDR3 contains 14 residues. DNA for the CDR3: TGCAGTGCTAGAGATTATCGCGGTTCCTACGAGCAGTACTTC. It codes for CSARDYRGSYEQYF.

Remarks on this clonotype: One end of the junction varies from germline; a read error may be responsible. The rearrangement links TRBV7-7 to TRBJ2-6, with 8 bases aligning to TRBD2. The CDR3 runs to 15 residues. CDR1 SSHAT and CDR2 FNYEAQ come from the germline V gene (reference sequence). CDR3 bases: TGTGCTAGCAGCTTAGCTAGCGGGGGGGCCAACGTCCTGACTTTC. It specifies CASSLASGGANVLTF.

The chain is built from TRBV29-1 and TRBJ1-1, with a tentative D call TRBD1 (5 bases). Germline CDR1 and CDR2: SQVTM and ANQGSEA. V was cut by 8 bases and J by 10 bases, with 14 bases left in between. The CDR3 consists of 10 residues. The CDR3 reads CSPTGGGAFF. The CDR3 region has the DNA TGCAGCCCCACAGGCGGGGGAGCTTTCTTT.

This chain links TRBV5-1 with TRBJ1-4; D not certain. V was pared by 3 bases and J by 11 bases, with 5 bases between. Germline V gene lookup returns CDR1 SGHRS and CDR2 YFSETQ. The CDR3 covers 10 residues. The CDR3 nucleotides are TGCGCCAGCAGCTGGGGTAAACTGTTTTTT. Translated, it gives CASSWGKLFF. The full variable domain, rest sourced from reference TRBV5-1 and TRBJ1-4, is KAGVTQTPRYLIKTRGQQVTLSCSPISGHRSVSWYQQTPGQGLQFLFEYFSETQRNKGNFPGRFSGRQFSNSRSEMNVSTLELGDSALYLCASSWGKLFFGSGTQLSVL.

In its sample, this clonotype was seen once. A much larger clone lies a single base off, so this may be a read error. The chain uses TRBV19 and TRBJ2-7; D possibly corresponds to TRBD2 (6 bases). CDR1 and CDR2 (germline): LNHDA, SQIVND (reference sequence). CDR3 length: 13 residues. Between the trimmed V and J ends, which lost 7 bases and 5 bases, there was a span of 15 bases. CDR3 protein: CASTAGRGHEQYF. The CDR3 bases are TGTGCCAGTACGGCGGGACGGGGCCACGAGCAGTACTTC.

This sequence joins TRBV20-1 and TRBJ1-1; D not certain. CDR3 length: 13 amino acids. Germline lookup yields CDR1 DFQATT and CDR2 SNEGSKA (reference sequence). V was cut by 2 bases and J by 1 base, with 8 bases left in between. CDR3 sequence (DNA): TGCAGTGCTAGACCAATCACGAACACTGAAGCTTTCTTT. It codes for CSARPITNTEAFF.

CDR3 loop: CAISEPGRDFEAFF. The CDR3 DNA reads TGTGCCATCAGTGAGCCAGGGAGAGACTTTGAAGCTTTCTTT. V is TRBV10-3 and J is TRBJ1-1, with a possible D match to TRBD1 (5 bases). In germline, CDR1 is ENHRY, CDR2 SYGVKD. This CDR3 is 14 amino acids long. V lost 2 bases to trimming and J lost 7 bases, with 14 bases between them.

This clonotype came up many times. The chain employs TRBV7-9 and TRBJ1-2; D gene unclear. This CDR3 contains 18 residues. Trimming took off 0 bases at V and 1 base at J, with 18 bases between the two ends. Per germline, CDR1 SEHNR and CDR2 FQNEAQ (reference sequence). For the CDR3, the DNA is TGTGCCAGCAGCTTAGCGCTAGGTTTACCGGAAAATAACTATGGCTACACCTTC. The encoded protein is CASSLALGLPENNYGYTF. Drawing the rest from reference TRBV7-9 and TRBJ1-2, the complete variable domain is DTGVSQNPRHKITKRGQNVTFRCDPISEHNRLYWYRQTLGQGPEFLTYFQNEAQLEKSRLLSDRFSAERPKGSFSTLEIQRTEQGDSAMYLCASSLALGLPENNYGYTFGSGTRLTVV.

This clonotype appeared many times. The gene calls are TRBV2 and TRBJ1-3; possibly TRBD1 for D (5 bases). Trimming pared 7 bases from V and 4 bases from J, leaving 8 bases between. The CDR3 extends over 12 amino acids. Germline V gene lookup returns CDR1 SNHLY and CDR2 FYNNEI. DNA of the CDR3: TGTGCCAGCATTAGGGGAGGAAACACCATATATTTT. Translating gives CASIRGGNTIYF. Supplemented by reference TRBV2 and TRBJ1-3, the full variable domain reads EPEVTQTPSHQVTQMGQEVILRCVPISNHLYFYWYRQILGQKVEFLVSFYNNEISEKSEIFDDQFSVERPDGSNFTLKIRSTKLEDSAMYFCASIRGGNTIYFGEGSWLTVV.

This clonotype was detected a few times. A read error may produce the germline difference seen at one junction end. The genes are TRBV10-3 and TRBJ1-1; no definite D call. Germline CDR1 is ENHRY and CDR2 is SYGVKD. This CDR3 comprises 14 residues. CDR3 coding DNA: TGTGCCAGCAGTTACGAAGACATATACACTGAAGCTTTCTTT. Translation: CASSYEDIYTEAFF.

V gene TRBV2 combines with J gene TRBJ2-7; 13 bases match TRBD2. CDR1 SNHLY and CDR2 FYNNEI come from the germline V gene. V shed 5 bases and J 4 bases; nucleotides not matched to a gene: 5. CDR3 size: 15 residues. DNA for the CDR3: TGTGCCAGCAGTTTAACTAGCGGGGGGGATTACGAGCAGTACTTC. This encodes CASSLTSGGDYEQYF. Combining the CDR3 with reference TRBV2 and TRBJ2-7 gives the whole variable domain EPEVTQTPSHQVTQMGQEVILRCVPISNHLYFYWYRQILGQKVEFLVSFYNNEISEKSEIFDDQFSVERPDGSNFTLKIRSTKLEDSAMYFCASSLTSGGDYEQYFGPGTRLTVT.

This clonotype was seen many times. V gene TRBV7-9 combines with J gene TRBJ2-7, with D possibly TRBD2 on 7 matching bases. V was shortened by 3 bases and J by 7 bases, with 10 bases between the two germline ends. Germline CDR1 reads SEHNR; CDR2 reads FQNEAQ (reference sequence). This CDR3 is built from 12 residues. In DNA, the CDR3 is TGTGCCAGCAGCTTTGAGGGGGGGGAGCAGTACTTC. Protein sequence: CASSFEGGEQYF.

The chain has TRBV10-3 and TRBJ1-1; no reliable D call. The V gene's germline CDR1 is ENHRY and CDR2 SYGVKD. This CDR3 is built from 14 residues. V dropped 2 bases and J dropped 6 bases, with 13 bases sitting between them. This chain's CDR3 is CAISEAGYGPEAFF. The CDR3 region has the DNA TGTGCCATCAGTGAGGCGGGATACGGCCCTGAAGCTTTCTTT.